The rows below give T cell receptor beta chains drawn from one sample of a study of T cells after yellow fever vaccination. TCRdb ran MiXCR on the 5' RACE reads and lists one entry per CDR3 protein. The sample lists around 160,000 distinct CDR3 sequences; about 7% were seen once. The source was CD4+ T cells sorted from PBMCs, collected more than 4 days after the first yellow fever vaccination. The receptor source for this set is a man younger than 30 who received the YFV17D yellow fever vaccine. CDR3s include the opening cysteine and the closing phenylalanine or tryptophan. Each record gives: clone size, D gene, V gene, CDR3 protein. A D gene is named only where the DNA matches it firmly. A row's size may be missing; if present it is once, few, many or a size class.

clone size: .
D gene: TRBD1
V gene: TRBV5-1
CDR3 protein: CASSTGTGLRSYNSPLHF

clone size: many
D gene: .
V gene: TRBV6-5
CDR3 protein: CASSYSYSRNNEQFF

clone size: many
D gene: .
V gene: TRBV7-2
CDR3 protein: CASSRRMGGQETQYF

clone size: few
D gene: .
V gene: TRBV12-3/TRBV12-4
CDR3 protein: CASSLSWGSTDTQYF

clone size: .
D gene: TRBD1
V gene: TRBV2
CDR3 protein: CASSEDRQGAGTEAFF

clone size: .
D gene: .
V gene: TRBV19
CDR3 protein: CASSIGDRKNEKLFF

clone size: many
D gene: .
V gene: TRBV28
CDR3 protein: CASSLIGGSTEAFF

clone size: .
D gene: TRBD1
V gene: TRBV20-1
CDR3 protein: CSARDSRTGPYNEQFF

clone size: .
D gene: TRBD1
V gene: TRBV6-5
CDR3 protein: CASSQPATGKEGMYGYTF

clone size: many
D gene: TRBD2
V gene: TRBV7-3
CDR3 protein: CASSSRGRGGTDTQYF

clone size: many
D gene: .
V gene: TRBV5-1
CDR3 protein: CASSSGTRSTDTQYF

clone size: many
D gene: .
V gene: TRBV7-9
CDR3 protein: CASSSYRDLGETQYF

clone size: many
D gene: .
V gene: TRBV7-2
CDR3 protein: CASSQQGNNSPLHF

clone size: many
D gene: .
V gene: TRBV6-5
CDR3 protein: CASSYSMLGLDTQYF

clone size: .
D gene: .
V gene: TRBV5-1
CDR3 protein: CASSERTVLGTEAFF

clone size: many
D gene: .
V gene: TRBV18
CDR3 protein: CASSPGLGQRITSGANVLTF

clone size: many
D gene: TRBD1
V gene: TRBV20-1
CDR3 protein: CSARGTGEKANLEQYF

clone size: .
D gene: .
V gene: TRBV12-3/TRBV12-4
CDR3 protein: CASSLEFYLNQPQHF

clone size: few
D gene: .
V gene: TRBV18
CDR3 protein: CASSPLNEKLFF

clone size: .
D gene: .
V gene: TRBV6-1
CDR3 protein: CASSEGGPSLLFF

clone size: few
D gene: .
V gene: TRBV7-3
CDR3 protein: CASSLTGIGSPLHF

clone size: .
D gene: TRBD1
V gene: TRBV20-1
CDR3 protein: CSASRDRGNTIYF

clone size: many
D gene: .
V gene: TRBV5-1
CDR3 protein: CASSARTQETQYF

clone size: few
D gene: .
V gene: TRBV29-1
CDR3 protein: CSVEGSGDYGYTF

clone size: .
D gene: TRBD1
V gene: TRBV7-2
CDR3 protein: CASSLGQGPLTDQPQHF

clone size: many
D gene: .
V gene: TRBV4-1
CDR3 protein: CASSREGAYYNEQFF

clone size: many
D gene: TRBD1
V gene: TRBV19
CDR3 protein: CASEGTAFYGYTF

clone size: many
D gene: .
V gene: TRBV15
CDR3 protein: CATSRVGRAPDTQYF

clone size: many
D gene: TRBD1
V gene: TRBV5-1
CDR3 protein: CASSPLTGIEEKLFF

clone size: .
D gene: .
V gene: TRBV27
CDR3 protein: CASKLYKDSLDGYTF

clone size: many
D gene: TRBD1
V gene: TRBV19
CDR3 protein: CASRPGQGNTGELFF

clone size: .
D gene: .
V gene: TRBV30
CDR3 protein: CALYSGNTIYF

clone size: .
D gene: .
V gene: TRBV5-6
CDR3 protein: CASSLGPRRGVGYGYTF

clone size: .
D gene: .
V gene: TRBV10-2
CDR3 protein: CASSEILGNTEAFF

clone size: many
D gene: .
V gene: TRBV5-6
CDR3 protein: CASSYGPDTDTQYF

clone size: many
D gene: TRBD2
V gene: TRBV7-8
CDR3 protein: CASSFSGGGETQYF

clone size: .
D gene: .
V gene: TRBV3-1
CDR3 protein: CASSQVGVGAFF

clone size: .
D gene: .
V gene: TRBV7-9
CDR3 protein: CASTPWGQDNEKLFF

clone size: few
D gene: TRBD1
V gene: TRBV6-2/TRBV6-3
CDR3 protein: CASSSQGADTQYF

clone size: many
D gene: TRBD2
V gene: TRBV6-5
CDR3 protein: CASSYSGSGVGDTQYF

clone size: few
D gene: TRBD2
V gene: TRBV7-2
CDR3 protein: CAATSGVLPDTQYF

clone size: many
D gene: .
V gene: TRBV6-2/TRBV6-3
CDR3 protein: CASSYDRGGREQYF

clone size: many
D gene: TRBD1
V gene: TRBV12-3/TRBV12-4
CDR3 protein: CASSFWDRVYEQYF

clone size: .
D gene: TRBD1
V gene: TRBV13
CDR3 protein: CASSLGTGAGNTEAFF

clone size: many
D gene: .
V gene: TRBV24-1
CDR3 protein: CATSPSRDTDTQYF

clone size: many
D gene: TRBD1
V gene: TRBV5-1
CDR3 protein: CASSSLPGQQETQYF

clone size: few
D gene: TRBD1
V gene: TRBV4-2
CDR3 protein: CASSQLDRGSGSNQPQHF

clone size: few
D gene: .
V gene: TRBV19
CDR3 protein: CASSTPGHALGEQYF

clone size: .
D gene: .
V gene: TRBV7-8
CDR3 protein: CASSSRVGKNIQYF

clone size: .
D gene: TRBD1
V gene: TRBV4-1
CDR3 protein: CASSQTGTAYGYTF

clone size: many
D gene: TRBD2
V gene: TRBV10-1
CDR3 protein: CASSSGGNIQYF

clone size: many
D gene: TRBD2
V gene: TRBV29-1
CDR3 protein: CSVETNSGGQGEQFF

clone size: many
D gene: TRBD1
V gene: TRBV6-1
CDR3 protein: CASSVNLGGYEQFF

clone size: .
D gene: TRBD1
V gene: TRBV5-1
CDR3 protein: CDSSTAGGWGETQYF

clone size: many
D gene: .
V gene: TRBV5-1
CDR3 protein: CASKVQGNTEAFF